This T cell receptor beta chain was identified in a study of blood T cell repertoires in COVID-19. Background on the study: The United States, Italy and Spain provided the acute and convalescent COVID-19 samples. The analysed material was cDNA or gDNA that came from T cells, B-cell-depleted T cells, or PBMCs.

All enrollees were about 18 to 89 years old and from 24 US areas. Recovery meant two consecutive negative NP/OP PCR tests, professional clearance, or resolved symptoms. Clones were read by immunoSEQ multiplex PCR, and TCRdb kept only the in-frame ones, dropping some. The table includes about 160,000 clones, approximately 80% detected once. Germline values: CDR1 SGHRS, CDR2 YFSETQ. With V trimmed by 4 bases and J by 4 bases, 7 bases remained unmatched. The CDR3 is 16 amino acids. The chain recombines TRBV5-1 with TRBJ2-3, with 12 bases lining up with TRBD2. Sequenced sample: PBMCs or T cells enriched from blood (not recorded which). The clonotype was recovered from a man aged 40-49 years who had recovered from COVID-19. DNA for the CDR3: TGCGCCAGCAGCCGGGCGGCTAGCGGGGGGGCAGATACGCAGTATTTT. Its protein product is CASSRAASGGADTQYF.